Listed here is a single T cell receptor beta chain. Clones were read by immunoSEQ multiplex PCR, and TCRdb kept only the in-frame ones, dropping some. Of 310,000 or so clones listed, about 93% were seen once; the top ten hold 0.9% to 1.2%. This entry is derived from a study of blood T cell repertoires in COVID-19. Study summary: COVID-19 samples collected from the United States, Italy and Spain covered acute and convalescent phases.

The CDR3 is made up of 18 amino acids. From germline, CDR1 is MDHEN and CDR2 SYDVKM. Trimming took 8 bases from V and 9 from J; bases not matched to a gene: 24. The study counted Cohort 3 donors as recovered given two negative PCRs, clearance, or symptom resolution. The chain uses TRBV28 and TRBJ2-1; 8 bases map to TRBD2. The TCR originated in a woman in her twenties or thirties who had recovered from COVID-19. The source material was PBMCs or T cells enriched from blood (not recorded which). CDR3 region: CASDTDGVGLRSGGEQFF. CDR3 in DNA: TGTGCCAGCGATACGGACGGTGTTGGGCTACGAAGCGGGGGTGAGCAGTTCTTC.